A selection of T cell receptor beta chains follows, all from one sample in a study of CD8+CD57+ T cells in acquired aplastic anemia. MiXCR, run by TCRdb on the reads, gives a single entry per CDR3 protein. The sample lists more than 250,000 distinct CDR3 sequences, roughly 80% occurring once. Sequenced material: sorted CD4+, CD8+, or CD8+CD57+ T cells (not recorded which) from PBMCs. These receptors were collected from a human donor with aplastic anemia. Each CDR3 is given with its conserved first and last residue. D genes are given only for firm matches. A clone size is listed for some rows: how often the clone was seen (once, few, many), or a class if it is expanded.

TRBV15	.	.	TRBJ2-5	TGTGCCACCAGCGTACTGGGGGGGCGGACCCAGTACTTC	CATSVLGGRTQYF
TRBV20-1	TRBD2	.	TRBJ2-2	TGCAGTGCTACCCTCGGGGATAGTAGGAGACTAGCGGACACCGGGGAGCTGTTTTTT	CSATLGDSRRLADTGELFF
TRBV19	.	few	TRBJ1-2	TGTGCCAGTACCCTCCGGGGTTCATACGGCTACACCTTC	CASTLRGSYGYTF
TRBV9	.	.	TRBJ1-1	TGTGCCAGCAGGATAGAGGGGAAAAAACACACTGAAGCTTTCTTT	CASRIEGKKHTEAFF
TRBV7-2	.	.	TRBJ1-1	TGTGCCAGCAGCTTGGCTCTAACAGGGAACACTGACGATTTCTTT	CASSLALTGNTDDFF
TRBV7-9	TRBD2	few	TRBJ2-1	TGTGCCAGCAGCTTTGAAAGAAGCGGGGGGCACGATGAGCAGTTCTTC	CASSFERSGGHDEQFF
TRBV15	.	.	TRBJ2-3	TGTGCCGCCAGCAGCCCCAACGACAAAGATACCCAGTACTTT	CAASSPNDKDTQYF
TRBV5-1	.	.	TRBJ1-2	TGCGCCAGCAAGCTTGCCGGGGGCGCCGACTATGGCTACACCTTC	CASKLAGGADYGYTF
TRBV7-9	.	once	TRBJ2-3	TGTGCCAGCGGGGACGCGGGTAGCGATACGCAGTATTTT	CASGDAGSDTQYF
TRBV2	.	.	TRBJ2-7	TGTGCCAGCAGCCCTGGGATCGGCGACACGCAGTACTTC	CASSPGIGDTQYF
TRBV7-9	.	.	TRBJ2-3	TGTGCCAGCAGCGTCGGACTAGGACAGATAAATACAAATTTT	CASSVGLGQINTNF
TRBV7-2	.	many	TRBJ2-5	TGTGCCAGCAGCTTAGGGTCCAGCTCGGGGGAGACCCAGTACTTC	CASSLGSSSGETQYF
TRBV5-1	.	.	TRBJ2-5	TGCGCCAGCAGCTGGGCCAGCGAGCAAGAGACCCAGTACTTC	CASSWASEQETQYF
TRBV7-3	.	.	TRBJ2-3	TGTGCTCGCGGGGACGGGGGCACAACTACGAAGTATTTT	CARGDGGTTTKYF
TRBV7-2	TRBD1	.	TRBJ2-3	TGTGCCAGCAGCTTAGATTCAAGGGACAGGGGGAAGCTATATTTT	CASSLDSRDRGKLYF
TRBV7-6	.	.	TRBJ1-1	TGTGCCAGCAGCTTAGGGAGGACCCCCTCTGGGGCCAACTTCTTT	CASSLGRTPSGANFF
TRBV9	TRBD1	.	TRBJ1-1	TGTGCCAGCAGGGACCACACAGGGGCTTACACTGAAGCTTTCTTT	CASRDHTGAYTEAFF
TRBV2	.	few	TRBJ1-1	TGTGCCAGCAGTGATGGGCCTCCACATGAAGCTTTCTTT	CASSDGPPHEAFF
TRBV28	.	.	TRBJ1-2	TGTGCCAGCATCCACAACTATGGCTACACCTTC	CASIHNYGYTF
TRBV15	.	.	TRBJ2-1	TGTGCCACCAGCATAGCGAGAGTAGAAAATGAGCTGTTCTTC	CATSIARVENELFF
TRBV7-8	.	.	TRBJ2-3	TGTGCCAGCAGCTACGGAGGGAGCGACGCCCAGTATTTT	CASSYGGSDAQYF
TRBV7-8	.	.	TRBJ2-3	TGTGCCAGCGGGGACGGGGGCACACCTAATAAGTATTTT	CASGDGGTPNKYF
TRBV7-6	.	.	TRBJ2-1	TGTGCCAGCACCTTACAAAGAGGCGCGGGGAGCGATGAGCAGTTCTTC	CASTLQRGAGSDEQFF
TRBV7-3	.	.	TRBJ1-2	TGTGCCAGCAGCATAGAGCAGGAGGAGGGGTATGGCTACACCTTC	CASSIEQEEGYGYTF
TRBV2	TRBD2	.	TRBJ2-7	TGTGCCAGCAGCGGGGGGTCCACCTACGCGCAGTACTTC	CASSGGSTYAQYF
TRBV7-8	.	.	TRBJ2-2	TGTGCCAGCAGCTCAACGGCTCGAAGCAACACCGGGGAGCTGTTTTTT	CASSSTARSNTGELFF
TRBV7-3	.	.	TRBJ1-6	TGTGCCAGCAGTGATAGTGGGATCCATGAGCAGTTCTACTTT	CASSDSGIHEQFYF
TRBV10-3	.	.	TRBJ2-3	TGTGCCATCAGTGAGTCGGCAGATACGCAGTATTTT	CAISESADTQYF
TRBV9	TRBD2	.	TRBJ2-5	TGTGCCAGCAGCGTAGGGGGTGCAAGTGGAACGGCTAGCGGAGCGGGGGCAGAACAAGAGACCCAGTACTTC	CASSVGGASGTASGAGAEQETQYF
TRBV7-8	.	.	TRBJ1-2	TGTGCCAGCAGCGGAGAAGGAGACCCGAAGGCTGGCTACACCTTC	CASSGEGDPKAGYTF
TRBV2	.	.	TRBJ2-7	TGTGCCAGTAGTGGAACAGGGACTTCAGCCAATGAGCAGTACTTC	CASSGTGTSANEQYF
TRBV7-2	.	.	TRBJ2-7	TGTGCCAGCAGCTACGTGGAGGGTCCCTATGCGCAGTACTTC	CASSYVEGPYAQYF
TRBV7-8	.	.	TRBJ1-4	TGTGCCAGCAGCCCACGAGGGACCGCTGAAAAACTGTTTTTT	CASSPRGTAEKLFF
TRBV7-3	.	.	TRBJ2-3	TGTGCCAGCAGCTTTGAAGGAGGCGGGGATACGCAGTATTTT	CASSFEGGGDTQYF
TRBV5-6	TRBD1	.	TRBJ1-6	TGTGCCAGCAGCTTGGAGGGGGCCTCCTATAATTCACCCCTCCACTTT	CASSLEGASYNSPLHF
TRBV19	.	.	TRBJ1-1	TGTGCCAGTAGTATAGATATCACAGCCTACAATGAGGCTTTCTTC	CASSIDITAYNEAFF
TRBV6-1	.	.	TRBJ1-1	TGTGCCAGCAGTGAAAGGGCCAGGAACACTGAAGCTTTCTTT	CASSERARNTEAFF
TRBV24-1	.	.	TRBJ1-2	TGTGCCACCAGTGACGGGGACGGCGGCTACACCTTC	CATSDGDGGYTF
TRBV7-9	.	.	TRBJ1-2	TGTGCCAGCAGCTGTCAAAGAAGCGGGGACTACGATGAGACCTTC	CASSCQRSGDYDETF
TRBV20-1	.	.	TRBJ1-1	TGCAGTGCTAGAGACAGGGGGAACACTGAAGCTTTCTTT	CSARDRGNTEAFF
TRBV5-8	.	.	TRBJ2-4	TGTGCCAGCAGCCCTACCAGCAACATTCAGTACTTC	CASSPTSNIQYF
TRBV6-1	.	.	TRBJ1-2	TGTGCCAGCATCGAACAGACCTATGGCTACACCTTC	CASIEQTYGYTF
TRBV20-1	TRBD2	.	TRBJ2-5	TGCAGTGCCTCCGGGACTAGCGGTAATATCCAAGAGACCCAGTACTTC	CSASGTSGNIQETQYF
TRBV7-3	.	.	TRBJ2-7	TGTGCCAGCAGCGTACGGAGCGGCTCCTACGAGCAGTACTTC	CASSVRSGSYEQYF
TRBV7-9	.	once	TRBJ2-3	TGTGCCAGCAGCTTACAAAGAGGTCGGGGGAGGCATTATTTT	CASSLQRGRGRHYF
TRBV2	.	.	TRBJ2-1	TGTGCCAGCAGTGTGGCCAGGAGCTCCTACAATGAGCAGTTCTTC	CASSVARSSYNEQFF
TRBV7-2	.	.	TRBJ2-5	TGTGCCAGCGTACCGAGGGAGGGGGCTAGGGAGACCCAGTACTTC	CASVPREGARETQYF
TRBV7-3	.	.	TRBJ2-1	TGTGCCAGCAGCTCCCGGGACTCCCGCTACAATGAGCAGTTCTTC	CASSSRDSRYNEQFF
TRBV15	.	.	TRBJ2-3	TGTGCCACCAGCAGAGAAGGGACTCCTACTGATACGCAGTATTTT	CATSREGTPTDTQYF
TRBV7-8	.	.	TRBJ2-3	TGTGCCAGCGGCGATGAGGCAACAGATACACCCTTTTTC	CASGDEATDTPFF
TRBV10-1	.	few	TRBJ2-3	TGCGCCAGCAGTGATCGGATTGGAGTTCCCCCTAGCACAGATACGCAGTATTTT	CASSDRIGVPPSTDTQYF
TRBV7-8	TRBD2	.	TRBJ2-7	TGTGCCAGCAGCTACGCGGGGGGTCACTATACGCAGTATTTC	CASSYAGGHYTQYF
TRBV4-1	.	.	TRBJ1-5	TGCGCCAGCAGCGGGGGGACCGCCCGAAATCAGCCCCAGCATTTT	CASSGGTARNQPQHF
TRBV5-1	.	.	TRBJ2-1	TGCGCCAGCAGCTATTACAGCATCGACACGAGCGATGAGCAGTTCTTC	CASSYYSIDTSDEQFF
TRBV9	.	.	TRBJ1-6	TGTGCCAGCAGCCTTGGGACTAGCGGATCCTACAATGCCCTCCACTTT	CASSLGTSGSYNALHF
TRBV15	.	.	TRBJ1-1	TGTGCCACCAGCTCTTCGCCGCTAGATAACACTGAAGCTTTCTTT	CATSSSPLDNTEAFF
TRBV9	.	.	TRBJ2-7	TGTGCCAGCAGCGGAGAGCGCAGCAATAGCGAGCAGTACTTC	CASSGERSNSEQYF
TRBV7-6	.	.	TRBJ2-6	TGTGCCAGCAGCCCGGACAGATTACTTTCTCGGGCCAACGTCCTGACTTTC	CASSPDRLLSRANVLTF
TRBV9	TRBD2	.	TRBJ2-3	TGTGCCAGCGGGGACGGGACTACAGAAACGCAGTATTTT	CASGDGTTETQYF